The next 22 T cell receptor beta chains were all read from a single sample in a study of shared clonotypes between healthy human individuals. The repertoire was sequenced with immunoSEQ multiplex PCR; TCRdb's copy has only in-frame clones and lacks some. Counted here are over 400,000 clones, around four fifths occurring once; the ten biggest clones make up around 13%. Sequencing used PBMCs. Receptor source: a woman between 40 and 50 years old in good health. Some clones in this sample may be carry-over from other donors' samples.

The genes are TRBV21-1 and TRBJ2-1. TRBV21-1 counts as a pseudogene. The CDR3 consists of 15 residues. For the CDR3, the DNA is TGTGCCAGCAGCAAAGCGAGTAGGTACTACAATGAGCAGTTCTTC. Amino acid sequence: CASSKASRYYNEQFF.

The gene calls are TRBV28 and TRBJ1-6; D unresolved. This CDR3 has 13 residues. Trimming shortened V by 3 bases and J by 7 bases, and 7 bases separated the two germline ends. Germline V gene sequence: CDR1 MDHEN, CDR2 SYDVKM. The CDR3 DNA reads as TGTGCCAGCAGTTTTGGCCAAAATTCACCCCTCCACTTT. Translating gives CASSFGQNSPLHF.

The chain employs TRBV15 and TRBJ2-2; 10 nucleotides match TRBD1. The germline V gene has CDR1 LNHNV and CDR2 YYDKDF (reference sequence). The CDR3 is 19 residues long. The ends lost 3 bases at V and 3 bases at J; junction bases unmatched: 13. The CDR3 is CATSSPDRGPSTYTGELFF. The CDR3 nucleotides read TGTGCCACCAGCAGTCCTGACAGGGGGCCGAGTACGTACACCGGGGAGCTGTTTTTT.

V usage is TRBV29-1 and J usage is TRBJ2-1; D is unresolved. CDR1 and CDR2 from the germline V gene are SQVTM and ANQGSEA. This CDR3 has 16 residues. Between the trimmed V and J ends, which lost 4 bases and 0 bases, there was a span of 16 bases. In DNA form, the CDR3 reads TGCAGCGTTGGCCACAGCGTAGACCTCTCCTACAATGAGCAGTTCTTC. Encoded protein: CSVGHSVDLSYNEQFF.

As DNA, the CDR3 is TGTGCCAGCACCCAGGGGGGTAGGTACGAGCAGTACTTC. The encoded protein is CASTQGGRYEQYF. The V call is TRBV28, the J call TRBJ2-7, with D tentatively TRBD1 (7 bases). The CDR3 sequence is 13 residues long. Trimming left V 7 bases short and J 4 bases short, with 14 bases between. Germline V gene sequence: CDR1 MDHEN, CDR2 SYDVKM.

The genes are TRBV28 and TRBJ2-1; D possibly corresponds to TRBD2 (5 bases). The CDR3 covers 13 residues. The germline V and J ends were trimmed by 6 bases and 10 bases, with 16 bases remaining between them. The germline V gene has CDR1 MDHEN and CDR2 SYDVKM. The chain's CDR3 is CASSSDSLGEQFF. In DNA form, the CDR3 reads TGTGCCAGCAGCTCGGACTCACTGGGGGAGCAGTTCTTC.

This clone appeared once. This chain links TRBV19 with TRBJ1-1; D call uncertain. Deletions cut 4 bases from V and 3 bases from J, with 9 bases between. The CDR3 loop spans 13 amino acids. Germline V gives CDR1 LNHDA, CDR2 SQIVND (reference sequence). In DNA form, the CDR3 reads TGTGCCAGTAGTACCCAGACGGACACTGAAGCTTTCTTT. Its protein product is CASSTQTDTEAFF.

The chain recombines TRBV30 with TRBJ2-4; D may be TRBD2 (5 bases). Deletions cut 3 bases from V and 3 bases from J, with 18 bases between. This CDR3 region has 16 residues. Germline CDR1 and CDR2: GTSNPN and SVGIG (reference sequence). DNA for the CDR3: TGTGCCTGGAGGCCCGGGTGGGGAGAAGGCAAAAACATTCAGTACTTC. It codes for CAWRPGWGEGKNIQYF.

On this clone itself: A much larger clone sits a single nucleotide away, making a read error possible. The rearrangement joins TRBV29-1 to TRBJ1-1; D not resolved. Germline CDR1 and CDR2: SQVTM and ANQGSEA. The CDR3 covers 12 residues. Trimming left V 4 bases short and J 6 bases short, with 12 bases between. CDR3: CSVAVGIAEAFF. The CDR3 DNA reads as TGCAGCGTTGCCGTGGGAATCGCTGAAGCTTTCTTT.

The V and J genes are TRBV7-9 and TRBJ2-2; TRBD1 matches at 8 bases. CDR3 length: 16 residues. Looked up from germline, CDR1 is SEHNR and CDR2 is FQNEAQ (reference sequence). The V and J ends lost 6 bases and 0 bases, in that order; junction bases with no gene match: 6. Here the CDR3 reads CASRRGQDANTGELFF. CDR3 DNA: TGTGCCAGCAGAAGGGGACAGGACGCGAACACCGGGGAGCTGTTTTTT.

This clone was seen a handful of times. V is TRBV15 and J is TRBJ1-2; TRBD1 matches at 7 bases. This CDR3 is built from 13 residues. Trimming at V came to 8 bases and at J to 2 bases, leaving 5 bases not matched to a gene. Looked up from germline, CDR1 is LNHNV and CDR2 is YYDKDF (reference sequence). CDR3: CATATGANYGYTF. The CDR3 DNA reads as TGTGCCACCGCTACAGGGGCGAACTATGGCTACACCTTC.

V usage is TRBV14 and J usage is TRBJ2-3, with D perhaps assigned TRBD1 or TRBD2 (5 bases each). Deletions cut 4 bases from V and 0 bases from J, with 14 bases between. The germline V gene has CDR1 SGHDN and CDR2 FVKESK. This CDR3 is built from 16 residues. Here the CDR3 DNA reads TGTGCCAGCAGCCCCTATCGGGGCGAAAGCACAGATACGCAGTATTTT. It codes for CASSPYRGESTDTQYF.

The CDR3 coding sequence is TGTGCCAGCAGTTACTCGAAGGTAGATACGCAGTATTTT. Residues: CASSYSKVDTQYF. This rearrangement joins TRBV6-6 to TRBJ2-3, with unresolved D. Germline V lookup: CDR1 MNHNY, CDR2 SVGAGI (reference sequence). The CDR3 length is 13 residues. V gave up 0 bases and J gave up 5 bases, with 6 bases separating them.

This chain joins TRBV28 and TRBJ2-7, with D possibly matching TRBD1 (6 bases). Per the germline V gene, CDR1 is MDHEN and CDR2 is SYDVKM. V lost 6 bases to trimming and J lost 5 bases, with 11 bases between them. This CDR3 is built from 12 residues. The CDR3 spells CASRSTGNEQYF. In nucleotides, the CDR3 is TGTGCCAGCAGGTCTACAGGGAACGAGCAGTACTTC.

The rearrangement uses TRBV7-9 and TRBJ1-2; D unresolved. The CDR3 contains 14 residues. V lost 4 bases to trimming and J lost 0 bases, with 9 bases between them. CDR1 SEHNR and CDR2 FQNEAQ come from the germline V gene (reference sequence). The CDR3 is CASSSPPTNYGYTF. CDR3 bases: TGTGCCAGCAGCTCCCCCCCCACTAACTATGGCTACACCTTC.

V gene TRBV7-8 combines with J gene TRBJ2-5; 7 nucleotides agree with TRBD2. Trimming took 5 bases from V and 5 from J; bases not matched to a gene: 11. CDR1 and CDR2 from the germline V gene are SGHVS and FQNEAQ. CDR3 length: 15 amino acids. The CDR3 bases are TGTGCCAGCAGCCGCCGGGGGGACCCGGGGGAGACCCAGTACTTC. This gives the protein CASSRRGDPGETQYF.

The chain couples TRBV28 to TRBJ2-6; D is undetermined. This CDR3 has 14 residues. V lost 10 bases and J 2 bases, leaving 12 bases between the germline ends. Germline values: CDR1 MDHEN, CDR2 SYDVKM. The CDR3 DNA reads TGTGCCACCCCAAGTGGCGCTGGGGCCAACGTCCTGACTTTC. Protein product: CATPSGAGANVLTF.

In this sample, this clone turned up a few times. The chain combines TRBV2 with TRBJ1-5; the D is unclear. The V gene's germline CDR1 is SNHLY and CDR2 FYNNEI. This CDR3 contains 14 residues. V was cut by 7 bases and J by 7 bases, with 17 bases left in between. The CDR3 is CASNLWGTGQPQHF. The CDR3 DNA reads as TGTGCCAGCAATTTATGGGGAACTGGGCAGCCCCAGCATTTT.

Of note for this clone: A much larger clone lies one base from this, so it may be a read error. The chain links TRBV27 to TRBJ2-7; D call uncertain. Looked up from germline, CDR1 is MNHEY and CDR2 is SMNVEV (reference sequence). The CDR3 extends over 13 amino acids. CDR3 sequence reads: CASSISQPYEQYF. The DNA for the CDR3 is TGTGCCAGCAGTATATCCCAACCCTACGAGCAGTACTTC.

The rearrangement joins TRBV29-1 to TRBJ2-7; D uncertain. Trimming took off 5 bases at V and 5 bases at J, with 13 bases between the two ends. Per the germline V gene, CDR1 is SQVTM and CDR2 is ANQGSEA. CDR3 length: 12 residues. The CDR3 nucleotides are TGCAGCGTTTTAGGTGTGGGCGACGAGCAGTACTTC. Translating gives CSVLGVGDEQYF.

This clone showed up many times. The rearrangement joins TRBV19 to TRBJ2-1; TRBD2 aligns across 7 bases. The CDR3 covers 15 residues. CDR1 is LNHDA and CDR2 is SQIVND in the germline V gene (reference sequence). Trimming took 6 bases from V and 2 from J; bases not matched to a gene: 7. The CDR3 reads CASSPSGIAYNEQFF. In DNA, the CDR3 is TGTGCCAGTAGCCCTAGCGGCATCGCCTACAATGAGCAGTTCTTC.

V usage is TRBV19 and J usage is TRBJ2-3; possibly TRBD1 for D (5 bases). Germline-derived CDR1 and CDR2 are LNHDA and SQIVND (reference sequence). The CDR3 has 14 amino acids. Trimming stripped 6 bases from V and 6 bases from J, with 16 bases between. The chain's CDR3 is CASSQGVSSDTQYF. CDR3 bases: TGTGCCAGTAGCCAAGGGGTGTCATCGGATACGCAGTATTTT.